This T cell receptor (beta chain) was sequenced for a study of OX40 agonist ivuxolimab in advanced cancers. Whole-study results and caveats: The specificity for antigen of the expanded peripheral T cells was not determined. CD8+ T cells showed, on average, more clonal expansion than CD4+ cells.

CDR3 length equals 17 residues. Trimming took off 0 bases at V and 8 bases at J, with 20 bases between the two ends. CDR1 is MGHRA and CDR2 is YSYEKL in the germline V gene. Data came from immunoSEQ multiplex PCR; TCRdb stores just in-frame clones and leaves some out. This table holds some 40,000 clones, approximately 82% found once. Worth noting for this clone: The antigen is unknown.

The rearrangement joins TRBV4-1 to TRBJ2-4, with D perhaps being TRBD1 or TRBD2 (5 bases each). This TCR derives from an adult with an advanced solid tumor such as melanoma, head and neck, liver or kidney cancer. This material consisted of CD4+ or CD8+ T cells sorted from blood, taken in a trial of the OX40 agonist ivuxolimab. The chain's CDR3 is CASSQDLRAAGLDIQYF. The DNA of the CDR3 is TGCGCCAGCAGCCAAGATCTGAGGGCAGCAGGGCTTGACATTCAGTACTTC.